This T cell receptor (beta chain) was profiled in a study of response to subunit inactivated influenza vaccine. Study conclusions and caveats: Each seasonal influenza vaccination, the authors suggested, recruits few new T cells.

Germline CDR1 SGHTA, CDR2 FQGNSA. This CDR3 has 15 amino acids. Worth noting for this clonotype: Its matching antigen is unknown. The junction does not match germline at one end; this may be a read error.

A single record per CDR3 protein comes from TCRdb applying MiXCR to the RT-PCR reads. The sample yields approximately 680,000 distinct CDR3 sequences, 15% to 18% seen once. Sequences were derived from PBMCs from blood, sampled 12 days after vaccination. This TCR derives from a man aged 50 to 60 who received an inactivated influenza vaccine. This chain uses TRBV7-2 with TRBJ1-4; the D is unclear. In DNA form, the CDR3 reads TGTGCCAGCAGCTTAGCGCCCACCCCCGCTGAAATACTGTTTTTT. Amino acids: CASSLAPTPAEILFF.